This T cell receptor (beta chain) stems from a study of T cell repertoires in ileal Crohn's disease. Regarding the study as a whole: Mucosal expansions were suggested to be mainly CD8 T cells. All patients with clonality above 26.8% had endoscopic recurrence.

The CDR3 totals 16 residues. Per germline, CDR1 LGHNA and CDR2 YNFKEQ. V lost 0 bases and J 4 bases, leaving 16 bases between the germline ends. Per sample, roughly 0.5 micrograms of biopsy DNA were TCRB immunosequenced. TCRdb's copy holds only in-frame clones and misses some; the assay was immunoSEQ multiplex PCR. The sample records about 3,700 clones, around 70% being singletons. Time point described: neoterminal ileum biopsy at postoperative endoscopy, about 6 months after surgery. Points on this clone: The antigen is not known.

This sequence originates from an adult with Crohn's disease. This rearrangement joins TRBV4-2 to TRBJ2-7, with D possibly matching TRBD1 (5 bases). The sample taken for sequencing was ileal tissue. CDR3 coding DNA: TGTGCCAGCAGCCAAGACAGGGTGGGTAGTTATTACGAGCAGTACTTC. It translates to CASSQDRVGSYYEQYF.